One T cell receptor (beta chain) is described in this entry. This CDR3 comprises 15 residues. The trim removed 5 bases at V and 4 bases at J, leaving 3 bases unmatched. Germline V CDR1 and CDR2: MNHEY, SMNVEV (reference sequence). The cohort excluded patients with autoimmune disease history or systemic immunosuppression. These data come from a study of OX40 agonist ivuxolimab in advanced cancers. Produced via immunoSEQ multiplex PCR; TCRdb's table is partial and in-frame only. Of around 80,000 clones in the sample, roughly nine tenths were seen once. V is TRBV27 and J is TRBJ2-4, with TRBD2 matching over 12 bases. The source material was CD4+ or CD8+ T cells sorted from blood, sampled in a trial of the OX40 agonist ivuxolimab. This sequence originates from an adult with an advanced solid tumor such as melanoma, head and neck, liver or kidney cancer. The CDR3 loop is CASSGTSGPKNIQYF. CDR3 coding DNA: TGTGCCAGCAGTGGGACTAGCGGGCCGAAAAACATTCAGTACTTC.